Sequencing of this TCR beta chain was carried out in a study of blood T cell repertoires in COVID-19. The overall study: Material from acute and convalescent COVID-19 was sourced from the United States, Italy and Spain. T cells, B-cell-depleted T cells, or PBMCs provided the cDNA or gDNA that served as material.

The CDR3 covers 19 residues. Trimming at V came to 0 bases and at J to 7 bases, leaving 17 bases not matched to a gene. Per germline, CDR1 LGHDT and CDR2 YNNKEL (reference sequence). Per the study methods: Nucleated cell number was recorded as an estimate derived from reference gene primer amplification. The data were produced by immunoSEQ multiplex PCR, yet TCRdb's version contains in-frame clones alone and is incomplete. V and J calls and clone size are those listed in that table; D and trimming were worked out from the DNA. The table has around 180,000 clones, approximately 85% seen once; the top ten hold 9.8%.

The TCR was taken from a woman of 80 years or more with acute or convalescent COVID-19. The sample was peripheral blood. The chain combines TRBV3-1 (or the pseudogene TRBV3-2) with TRBJ1-4; 7 bases map to TRBD1. CDR3 region: CASSQDRGDRGLGSEKLFF. CDR3 bases: TGTGCCAGCAGCCAAGATAGGGGGGATAGGGGGCTTGGAAGTGAAAAACTGTTTTTT.